The rows below give T cell receptor beta chains drawn from one sample of a study of cytomegalovirus exposure and HLA in healthy donors. Clones were read by immunoSEQ multiplex PCR, and TCRdb kept only the in-frame ones, dropping some. Of approximately 230,000 clones listed, 87% are singletons. The sample consisted of PBMCs. These receptors were obtained from a man aged 18 to 35 in good health and CMV-seropositive. The CDR3 runs from the conserved cysteine through the conserved F or W. D genes are given only for firm matches. Clone size is not always given. Where it is, it says once, few, many or a class for expanded clones.

clone_size: -
v_call: TRBV9
j_call: TRBJ2-1
d_call: TRBD1
cdr3_aa: CASSSTGDGYNEQFF
cdr3_nt: TGTGCCAGCAGCTCAACAGGGGACGGATACAATGAGCAGTTCTTC

clone_size: -
v_call: TRBV7-2
j_call: TRBJ2-3
d_call: -
cdr3_aa: CASSFGYTSTDTQYF
cdr3_nt: TGTGCCAGCAGCTTCGGTTATACTAGCACAGATACGCAGTATTTT

clone_size: -
v_call: TRBV7-8
j_call: TRBJ2-5
d_call: -
cdr3_aa: CASSNRRRETQYF
cdr3_nt: TGTGCCAGCAGCAATCGGAGGCGAGAGACCCAGTACTTC

clone_size: -
v_call: TRBV7-2
j_call: TRBJ1-2
d_call: -
cdr3_aa: CASSPRTVFNYGYTF
cdr3_nt: TGTGCCAGCAGCCCCCGGACGGTTTTTAACTATGGCTACACCTTC

clone_size: few
v_call: TRBV2
j_call: TRBJ2-1
d_call: TRBD2
cdr3_aa: CASSGGLAGVSVEQFF
cdr3_nt: TGTGCCAGCAGTGGAGGACTAGCGGGAGTTAGCGTTGAGCAGTTCTTC

clone_size: -
v_call: TRBV30
j_call: TRBJ1-1
d_call: -
cdr3_aa: CAWSTNMDTEAFF
cdr3_nt: TGTGCCTGGAGTACAAACATGGACACTGAAGCTTTCTTT

clone_size: -
v_call: TRBV29-1
j_call: TRBJ1-2
d_call: -
cdr3_aa: CSVGTLTADLPNYGYTF
cdr3_nt: TGCAGCGTTGGAACCTTGACAGCGGATTTACCAAACTATGGCTACACCTTC

clone_size: few
v_call: TRBV5-1
j_call: TRBJ1-1
d_call: TRBD1
cdr3_aa: CASSTGQGYTEAFF
cdr3_nt: TGCGCCAGCAGCACCGGACAGGGGTACACTGAAGCTTTCTTT

clone_size: -
v_call: TRBV5-4
j_call: TRBJ1-1
d_call: -
cdr3_aa: CASSSNTEAFF
cdr3_nt: TGTGCCAGCAGCTCGAACACTGAAGCTTTCTTT

clone_size: -
v_call: TRBV27
j_call: TRBJ1-2
d_call: -
cdr3_aa: CASSFRASYGYTF
cdr3_nt: TGTGCCAGCAGTTTCCGGGCCTCCTATGGCTACACCTTC

clone_size: -
v_call: TRBV7-3
j_call: TRBJ1-1
d_call: TRBD1
cdr3_aa: CASSLHRGTEAFF
cdr3_nt: TGTGCCAGCAGCCTGCACAGGGGAACTGAAGCTTTCTTT